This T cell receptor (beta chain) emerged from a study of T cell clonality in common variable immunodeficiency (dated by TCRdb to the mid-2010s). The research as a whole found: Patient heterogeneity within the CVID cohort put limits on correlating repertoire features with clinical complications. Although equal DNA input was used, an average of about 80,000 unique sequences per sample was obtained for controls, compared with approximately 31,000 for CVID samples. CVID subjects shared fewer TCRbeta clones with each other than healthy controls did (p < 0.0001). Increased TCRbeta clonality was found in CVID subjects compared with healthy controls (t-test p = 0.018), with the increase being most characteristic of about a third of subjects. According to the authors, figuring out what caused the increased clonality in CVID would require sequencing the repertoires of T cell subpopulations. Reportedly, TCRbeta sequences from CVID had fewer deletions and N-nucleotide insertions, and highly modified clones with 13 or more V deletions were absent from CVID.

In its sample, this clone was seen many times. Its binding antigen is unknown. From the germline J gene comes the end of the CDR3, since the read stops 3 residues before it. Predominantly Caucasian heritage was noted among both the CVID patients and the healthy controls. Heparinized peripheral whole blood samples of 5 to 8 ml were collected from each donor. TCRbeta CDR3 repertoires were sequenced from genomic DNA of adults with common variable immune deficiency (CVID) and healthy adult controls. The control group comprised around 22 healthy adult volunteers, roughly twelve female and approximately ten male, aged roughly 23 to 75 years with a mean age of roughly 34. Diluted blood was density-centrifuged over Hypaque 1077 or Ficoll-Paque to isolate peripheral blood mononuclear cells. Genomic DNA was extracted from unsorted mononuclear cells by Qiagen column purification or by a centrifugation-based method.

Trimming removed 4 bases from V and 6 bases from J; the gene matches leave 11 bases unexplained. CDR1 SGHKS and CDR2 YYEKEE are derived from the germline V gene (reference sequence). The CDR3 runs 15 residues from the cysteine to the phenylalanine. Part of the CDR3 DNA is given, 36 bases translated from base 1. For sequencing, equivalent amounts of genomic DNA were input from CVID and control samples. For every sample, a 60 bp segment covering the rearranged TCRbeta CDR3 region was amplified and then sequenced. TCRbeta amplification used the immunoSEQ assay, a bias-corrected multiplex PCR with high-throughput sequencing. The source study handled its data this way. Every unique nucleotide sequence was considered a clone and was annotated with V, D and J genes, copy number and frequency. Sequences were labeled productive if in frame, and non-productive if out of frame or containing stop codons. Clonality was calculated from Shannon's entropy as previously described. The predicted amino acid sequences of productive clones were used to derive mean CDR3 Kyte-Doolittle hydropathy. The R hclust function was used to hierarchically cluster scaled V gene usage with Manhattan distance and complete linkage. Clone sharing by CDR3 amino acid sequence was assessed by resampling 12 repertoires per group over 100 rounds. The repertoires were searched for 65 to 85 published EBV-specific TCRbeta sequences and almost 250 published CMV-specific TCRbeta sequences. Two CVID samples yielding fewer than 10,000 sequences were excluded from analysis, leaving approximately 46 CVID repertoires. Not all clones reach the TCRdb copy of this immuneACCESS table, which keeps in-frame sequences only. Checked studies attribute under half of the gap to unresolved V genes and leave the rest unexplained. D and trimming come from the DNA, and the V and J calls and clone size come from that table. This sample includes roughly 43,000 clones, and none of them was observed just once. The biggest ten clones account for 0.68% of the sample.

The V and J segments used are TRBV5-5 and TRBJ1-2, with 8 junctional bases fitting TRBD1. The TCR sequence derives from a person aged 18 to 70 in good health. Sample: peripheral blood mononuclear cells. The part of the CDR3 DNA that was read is TGTGCCAGCAGCCCGCTACCGGGACAGGTAGATGGC. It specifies CASSPLPGQVDG. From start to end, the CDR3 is CASSPLPGQVDGYTF.